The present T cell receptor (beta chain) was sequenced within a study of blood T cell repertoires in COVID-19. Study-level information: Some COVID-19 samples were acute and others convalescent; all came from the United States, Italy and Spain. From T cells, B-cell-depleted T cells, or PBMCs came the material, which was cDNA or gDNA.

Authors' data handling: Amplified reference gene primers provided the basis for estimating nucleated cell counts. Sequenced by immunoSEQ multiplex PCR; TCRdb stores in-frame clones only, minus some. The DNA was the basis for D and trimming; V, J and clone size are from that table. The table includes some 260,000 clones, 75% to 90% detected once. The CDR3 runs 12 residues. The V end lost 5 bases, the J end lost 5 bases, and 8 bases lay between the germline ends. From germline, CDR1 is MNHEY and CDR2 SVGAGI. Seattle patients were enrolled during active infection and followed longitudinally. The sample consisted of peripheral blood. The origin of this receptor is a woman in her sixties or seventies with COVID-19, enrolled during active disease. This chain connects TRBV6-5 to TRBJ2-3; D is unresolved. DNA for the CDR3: TGTGCCAGCAGTAACTTAATAGATACGCAGTATTTT. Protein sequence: CASSNLIDTQYF.